This T cell receptor beta chain was recorded in a study of blood T cell repertoires in COVID-19. Study information: Sources were T cells, B-cell-depleted T cells, or PBMCs; the material itself was cDNA or gDNA.

Authors' data handling: Counts of nucleated cells, estimated from reference gene primer amplification, were obtained. The repertoire was sequenced with immunoSEQ multiplex PCR; TCRdb's copy has only in-frame clones and lacks some. That table gives V, J and clone size, and the DNA gave D and trimming. The sample carries about 400,000 clones, approximately 90% recorded once. This CDR3 contains 13 residues. Trimming removed 7 bases from V and 1 base from J, with 10 bases in between. Per the germline V gene, CDR1 is MNHEY and CDR2 is SVGAGI. Assignments of participants to cohorts depended upon their own reported clinical history. Two negative PCRs, clearance, or symptom resolution characterized the recovered Cohort 3 donors.

The TCR sequence derives from a woman aged 45-59 years who had recovered from COVID-19. The chain is built from TRBV6-5 and TRBJ1-1; unclear D gene. The sequenced material came from PBMCs or T cells enriched from blood (not recorded which). This CDR3 reads CASTELRNTEAFF. CDR3 nucleotides: TGTGCCAGCACCGAGTTACGGAACACTGAAGCTTTCTTT.